This TCR beta chain was documented in a study of blood T cell repertoires in COVID-19. Deletions cut 4 bases from V and 4 bases from J, with 5 bases between. The CDR3 sequence is 12 residues long. CDR1 and CDR2 (germline): SNHLY, FYNNEI. Profiling relied on immunoSEQ multiplex PCR, and the TCRdb table lists in-frame clones only, not all of them. The sample holds 35,000 to 50,000 clones, around 82% seen once. The chain couples TRBV2 to TRBJ1-5; D unresolved. The sequencing input was peripheral blood. This receptor was identified in a woman older than 75 with acute or convalescent COVID-19. The CDR3: CASSVRNQPQHF. The CDR3 DNA is TGTGCCAGCAGTGTTAGAAATCAGCCCCAGCATTTT.